This is a list of T cell receptor beta chains from one sample in a study of cytomegalovirus exposure and HLA in healthy donors. The assay was immunoSEQ multiplex PCR, and TCRdb's table has in-frame clones only and misses some. This table has roughly 200,000 clones, roughly 80% appearing once. The sample comprised PBMCs. The receptors were sampled from a man aged 50-59 years in good health and CMV-seronegative. Each CDR3 is given with its conserved first and last residue. A D gene is named only where the DNA matches it firmly. Clone size is stated in some rows and not others, as once, few, many or a class when expanded.

D gene: TRBD1; J gene: TRBJ2-5; clone size: .; V gene: TRBV5-6; CDR3 DNA: TGTGCCAGCACAGCCCTGGACAGGAACCAAGAGACCCAGTACTTC; CDR3 protein: CASTALDRNQETQYF
D gene: TRBD2; J gene: TRBJ2-1; clone size: .; V gene: TRBV6-5; CDR3 DNA: TGTGCCAGCAGGCCTGGGACTAGCGGGGGTGAGCAGTTCTTC; CDR3 protein: CASRPGTSGGEQFF
D gene: .; J gene: TRBJ2-1; clone size: .; V gene: TRBV11-3; CDR3 DNA: TGTGCCAGCACCCGGGGAAACTACAATGAGCAGTTCTTC; CDR3 protein: CASTRGNYNEQFF
D gene: .; J gene: TRBJ1-5; clone size: .; V gene: TRBV28; CDR3 DNA: TGTGCCAGCTTTTCTGAGGGGCGGGGTTTCAATCAGCCCCAGCATTTT; CDR3 protein: CASFSEGRGFNQPQHF
D gene: .; J gene: TRBJ1-5; clone size: .; V gene: TRBV10-3; CDR3 DNA: TGTGCCATCAGGGGAGACTCAACCCAGAATCAGCCCCAGCATTTT; CDR3 protein: CAIRGDSTQNQPQHF
D gene: .; J gene: TRBJ1-2; clone size: .; V gene: TRBV28; CDR3 DNA: TGTGCCAGCCGCGTGACGGGGTACTATGGCTACACCTTC; CDR3 protein: CASRVTGYYGYTF
D gene: TRBD1; J gene: TRBJ1-2; clone size: .; V gene: TRBV5-1; CDR3 DNA: TGCGCCAGCAGCTTTGAACAGGGGGCAGGCTATGGCTACACCTTC; CDR3 protein: CASSFEQGAGYGYTF
D gene: TRBD1; J gene: TRBJ2-1; clone size: .; V gene: TRBV2; CDR3 DNA: TGTGCCGGAGTGGACAGGGACCTCTACAATGAGCAGTTCTTC; CDR3 protein: CAGVDRDLYNEQFF
D gene: .; J gene: TRBJ2-5; clone size: .; V gene: TRBV5-1; CDR3 DNA: TGCGCCAGCAGCTTCCCCGGGATCCAAGAGACCCAGTACTTC; CDR3 protein: CASSFPGIQETQYF
D gene: TRBD2; J gene: TRBJ2-5; clone size: .; V gene: TRBV5-1; CDR3 DNA: TGCGCCAGCAGCTTGGGACTAGCGGATAGGGAGACCCAGTACTTC; CDR3 protein: CASSLGLADRETQYF
D gene: .; J gene: TRBJ1-1; clone size: few; V gene: TRBV29-1; CDR3 DNA: TGCGGGGGGAAGTGGGGCACTGAAGCTTTCTTT; CDR3 protein: CGGKWGTEAFF
D gene: TRBD2; J gene: TRBJ2-1; clone size: .; V gene: TRBV11-2; CDR3 DNA: TGTGCCAGCAGCCCCGGACTAGCGGACAATGAGCAGTTCTTC; CDR3 protein: CASSPGLADNEQFF
D gene: TRBD1; J gene: TRBJ2-7; clone size: few; V gene: TRBV5-1; CDR3 DNA: TGCGCCAGCAGCGGGGGACAGGGCTACGAGCAGTACTTC; CDR3 protein: CASSGGQGYEQYF
D gene: TRBD1; J gene: TRBJ2-6; clone size: .; V gene: TRBV6-5; CDR3 DNA: TGTGCCAGCAGCCGAGGGGGCTCCGGGGCCAACGTCCTGACTTTC; CDR3 protein: CASSRGGSGANVLTF
D gene: .; J gene: TRBJ1-2; clone size: few; V gene: TRBV6-5; CDR3 DNA: TGTGCCAGCAGTTACGGGCAGGGGTTCTATGGCTACACCTTC; CDR3 protein: CASSYGQGFYGYTF
D gene: .; J gene: TRBJ1-3; clone size: .; V gene: TRBV7-2; CDR3 DNA: TGTGCCAGCAGCCCAGGGTACGGAAACACCATATATTTT; CDR3 protein: CASSPGYGNTIYF
D gene: TRBD2; J gene: TRBJ2-5; clone size: .; V gene: TRBV11-3; CDR3 DNA: TGTGCCAGCAGCTCCCGGACTAGCGGGGTCTCTCGCCACCAAGAGACCCAGTACTTC; CDR3 protein: CASSSRTSGVSRHQETQYF
D gene: .; J gene: TRBJ2-5; clone size: .; V gene: TRBV5-6; CDR3 DNA: TGTGCCAGCAGCTTGGGGCAGCAAGAGACCCAGTACTTC; CDR3 protein: CASSLGQQETQYF
D gene: TRBD1; J gene: TRBJ2-6; clone size: .; V gene: TRBV6-4; CDR3 DNA: TGTGCCAGCGGGGAGACAGGGGCTGGGGCCAACGTCCTGACTTTC; CDR3 protein: CASGETGAGANVLTF
D gene: .; J gene: TRBJ1-6; clone size: .; V gene: TRBV21-1; CDR3 DNA: TGTGCCAGCAGCAATAGGGTCAGGGATAATTCACCCCTCCACTTT; CDR3 protein: CASSNRVRDNSPLHF
D gene: TRBD1; J gene: TRBJ1-4; clone size: many; V gene: TRBV18; CDR3 DNA: TGTGCCAGCTCACCCCTCGACAGGGCGGGAGAAAAACTGTTTTTT; CDR3 protein: CASSPLDRAGEKLFF
D gene: .; J gene: TRBJ2-7; clone size: once; V gene: TRBV6-5; CDR3 DNA: TGTGCAAGCAGGGTATCACACGGGACCTACGAGCAGTACTTC; CDR3 protein: CASRVSHGTYEQYF
D gene: TRBD2; J gene: TRBJ2-3; clone size: .; V gene: TRBV7-9; CDR3 DNA: TGTGCCAGCAACCAAAGGGCCGCTAGCGGGTGGAGTACGCAGTATTTT; CDR3 protein: CASNQRAASGWSTQYF
D gene: TRBD1; J gene: TRBJ1-6; clone size: .; V gene: TRBV9; CDR3 DNA: TGTGCCAGCAGCCCTGGACAGGGGGGGTCACCCCTCCACTTT; CDR3 protein: CASSPGQGGSPLHF
D gene: TRBD2; J gene: TRBJ2-2; clone size: few; V gene: TRBV4-3; CDR3 DNA: TGCGCCAGCAGCCAATATGCGGGAGCTGGGGAGCTGTTTTTT; CDR3 protein: CASSQYAGAGELFF
D gene: .; J gene: TRBJ2-3; clone size: few; V gene: TRBV19; CDR3 DNA: TGTGCCAGTAGTAACCAGGGCGCAGATACGCAGTATTTT; CDR3 protein: CASSNQGADTQYF
D gene: TRBD1; J gene: TRBJ1-4; clone size: .; V gene: TRBV28; CDR3 DNA: TGTGCCACCCAGTGGACAGGAGGTGGCGAAAAACTGTTTTTT; CDR3 protein: CATQWTGGGEKLFF
D gene: .; J gene: TRBJ2-6; clone size: .; V gene: TRBV7-3; CDR3 DNA: TGTGCCAGCAGCAAGATAGGACAGCGCTCTGGGGCCAACGTCCTGACTTTC; CDR3 protein: CASSKIGQRSGANVLTF
D gene: .; J gene: TRBJ1-4; clone size: once; V gene: TRBV15; CDR3 DNA: TGTGCCACCAGCAGAGATAGGGGGGAGGGTGAAAAACTGTTTTTT; CDR3 protein: CATSRDRGEGEKLFF
D gene: .; J gene: TRBJ2-3; clone size: .; V gene: TRBV30; CDR3 DNA: TGTGCCTGGAGTGGGGGGGGCACAGATACGCAGTATTTT; CDR3 protein: CAWSGGGTDTQYF
D gene: .; J gene: TRBJ2-3; clone size: .; V gene: TRBV29-1; CDR3 DNA: TGCAGCGTTGATGACTGGGAGGATACGCAGTATTTT; CDR3 protein: CSVDDWEDTQYF
D gene: TRBD1; J gene: TRBJ2-7; clone size: .; V gene: TRBV18; CDR3 DNA: TGTGCCAGCTCGCCCTCAGGGGGAATTACCCACGAGCAGTACTTC; CDR3 protein: CASSPSGGITHEQYF
D gene: .; J gene: TRBJ1-4; clone size: .; V gene: TRBV7-9; CDR3 DNA: TGTGCCAGCAGCTTAGGGGGGGGCCGGGAAAAACTGTTTTTT; CDR3 protein: CASSLGGGREKLFF
D gene: TRBD1; J gene: TRBJ1-3; clone size: .; V gene: TRBV7-2; CDR3 DNA: TGTGCCAGCAGCTTGGACAGGGCTGGAAACACCATATATTTT; CDR3 protein: CASSLDRAGNTIYF
D gene: .; J gene: TRBJ1-5; clone size: once; V gene: TRBV7-2; CDR3 DNA: TGTGCCAGCAGCAGCCGCGAAAGCTATTATAGCAATCAGCCCCAGCATTTT; CDR3 protein: CASSSRESYYSNQPQHF
D gene: TRBD2; J gene: TRBJ2-1; clone size: .; V gene: TRBV11-3; CDR3 DNA: TGTGCCAGCAGCTTAAGGACGAGCGGGAGAGCAAACAATGAGCAGTTCTTC; CDR3 protein: CASSLRTSGRANNEQFF